The T cell receptor beta chain described here comes from a study of shared clonotypes between healthy human individuals. Study outcomes and limitations: The low donor count limited represented genetic and exposure-history diversity. The sharing of 5% to 5.5% of naive CD4 clonotypes was seen across a handful of donors.

The germline V gene has CDR1 MDHEN and CDR2 SYDVKM. The germline V and J ends were trimmed by 2 bases and 4 bases, with 8 bases remaining between them. The CDR3 sequence is 14 residues long. Each of the donors was a healthy adult who was HIV-negative and had not had a recent acute infection or vaccination. In the case of this clone: Its antigen remains unknown.

Measured with immunoSEQ multiplex PCR; TCRdb has only the in-frame clones, and not every one. The sample contains 2.5 million or so clones, approximately 94% of which appear only once. The V and J genes are TRBV28 and TRBJ1-4; D not certain. The specimen was naive CD4+ T cells sorted from blood. Subset reported: CD45RA+ positively selected. This sequence was found in a man aged 18 to 29 in good health. CDR3 nucleotides: TGTGCCAGCAGTTTAGGAGCTGTTAATGAAAAACTGTTTTTT. The encoded protein is CASSLGAVNEKLFF.